Detailed here is one T cell receptor beta chain. What it recognizes is unknown. These data originate in a study of OX40 agonist ivuxolimab in advanced cancers. Across the whole study: Males comprised 75% to 90% of the group, whose mean age was approximately 62 years (range 23 to 79). Whole-study findings and limits: Mean expanded clone counts were higher in CD8+ than CD4+ T cells. The antigen specificity of the peripheral T cells (those that were expanded) was not determined. Clonal expansion by week 6 occurred in CD4+ and CD8+ blood T cells (at 0.1 to 3.0 mg/kg).

This CDR3 is 15 amino acids long. Germline-derived CDR1 and CDR2 are KGHSH and LQKENI. V dropped 1 base and J dropped 7 bases, with 13 bases sitting between them. The data were produced by immunoSEQ multiplex PCR, yet TCRdb's version contains in-frame clones alone and is incomplete. The repertoire holds 150,000 to 190,000 clones, with 94% as singletons. The TCR originated in an adult with an advanced solid tumor such as melanoma, head and neck, liver or kidney cancer. This chain connects TRBV18 to TRBJ1-4, with D hard to call. The sample was CD4+ or CD8+ T cells sorted from blood, taken in a trial of the OX40 agonist ivuxolimab. CDR3 DNA sequence: TGTGCCAGCTCACCACGGCGGGATCGGGGTGAAAAACTGTTTTTT. Translated: CASSPRRDRGEKLFF.